The T cell receptor beta chain described here comes from a study of cytomegalovirus exposure and HLA in healthy donors. The study, taken as a whole, reports: The study put under 200 TCR beta chains on its list as cytomegalovirus-associated.

This clone was counted a single time. Its antigen remains unidentified. At one end, the junction sequence differs from germline, possibly due to a read error. Primers included in the PCR were 60 Vbeta and 13 Jbeta primers. Sequenced by immunoSEQ multiplex PCR; TCRdb stores in-frame clones only, minus some. The table lists 150,000 to 200,000 clones, around 68% of them singletons. This CDR3 contains 11 residues. Germline V gene data show CDR1 as DFQATT and CDR2 as SNEGSKA (reference sequence). Sequencing used PBMCs. This clonotype originated in a woman in her thirties or forties in good health and CMV-seropositive. The genes are TRBV20-1 and TRBJ1-1; 7 bases agree with TRBD1. CDR3 sequence reads: CSARDRERLGF. In DNA form, the CDR3 reads TGCAGTGCTCGGGACAGAGAAAGGCTGGGATTT.